The 20 T cell receptor beta chains given below trace back to one sample, sequenced in a study of blood T cell repertoires in COVID-19 (dated by TCRdb to between 2020 and 2021). Library preparation used the immunoSEQ multiplex PCR assay. TCRdb took this table from immuneACCESS and kept in-frame rearrangements with V and J called. Such tables lack part of the clones; where checked against another copy, unresolved V genes explain under half of the gap, and the rest is unexplained. The table for this sample lists a few hundred thousand clones; about 81% of them were counted only once. Jointly, the top ten make up 4.1% of the sample. Sequencing was carried out using PBMCs or T cells enriched from blood (not recorded which). Receptor source: a man in his thirties or forties with acute COVID-19.

V gene TRBV28 combines with J gene TRBJ1-2; D is unresolved. The CDR3 is made up of 13 amino acids. V gave up 7 bases and J gave up 8 bases, with 17 bases separating them. The germline V gene encodes CDR1 MDHEN and CDR2 SYDVKM. The CDR3 sequence is CASTMGREKGYTF. The CDR3 nucleotides are TGTGCCAGCACCATGGGGAGGGAAAAGGGCTACACCTTC.

The V and J genes are TRBV6-6 and TRBJ1-4; TRBD1 might be the D (6 bases). V was clipped by 6 bases and J by 8 bases, with 10 bases between them. CDR1 and CDR2 from the germline V gene are MNHNY and SVGAGI (reference sequence). CDR3 length: 12 residues. The CDR3 sequence is CASSPDREKLFF. The DNA for the CDR3 is TGTGCCAGCAGCCCCGACAGGGAAAAACTGTTTTTT.

The table lists this clone with a count of one. V and J are TRBV19 and TRBJ1-1; possibly TRBD1 for D (6 bases). The CDR3 length is 13 residues. V lost 7 bases and J lost 1, with 10 bases in between. The germline gives CDR1 LNHDA, CDR2 SQIVND (reference sequence). The CDR3 region is CASNPQGNTEAFF. The CDR3 nucleotides are TGTGCCAGTAACCCACAGGGGAACACTGAAGCTTTCTTT. Looking up the rest from reference TRBV19 and TRBJ1-1 gives the full variable domain: DGGITQSPKYLFRKEGQNVTLSCEQNLNHDAMYWYRQDPGQGLRLIYYSQIVNDFQKGDIAEGYSVSREKKESFPLTVTSAQKNPTAFYLCASNPQGNTEAFFGQGTRLTVV.

The chain uses TRBV10-3 and TRBJ2-7; tentatively, D is TRBD1 (6 bases). Trimming left V 7 bases short and J 2 bases short, with 15 bases between. The V gene's germline CDR1 is ENHRY and CDR2 SYGVKD. The CDR3 is 14 amino acids. As DNA, the CDR3 is TGTGCCATCATTCCCTCAGGGGACACCTACGAGCAGTACGTC. It translates to CAIIPSGDTYEQYV.

The genes are TRBV6-5 and TRBJ1-1; the D gene is possibly TRBD1 (5 bases). This CDR3 comprises 13 residues. The V and J ends lost 7 bases and 6 bases respectively, with 15 bases between them. Germline V gene lookup returns CDR1 MNHEY and CDR2 SVGAGI. CDR3 nucleotides: TGTGCCAGCATCAGGGTTTCATCCGCTGAAGCTTTCTTT. Its translation is CASIRVSSAEAFF.

The chain recombines TRBV28 with TRBJ1-5, with D possibly matching TRBD1 (6 bases). This CDR3 comprises 16 residues. Germline V gene sequence: CDR1 MDHEN, CDR2 SYDVKM. The V and J ends lost 5 bases and 3 bases respectively, with 17 bases between them. The DNA for the CDR3 is TGTGCCAGCAGTATCAGGACAGCCATCCTCAATCAGCCCCAGCATTTT. It yields the protein CASSIRTAILNQPQHF.

Written as DNA, the CDR3 is TGTGCCTCCCGATTAGGGACAGGGGCAGGCCAGCCCCAGCATTTT. It encodes CASRLGTGAGQPQHF. V gene TRBV19 combines with J gene TRBJ1-5, with 10 nucleotides matching TRBD1. This CDR3 comprises 15 residues. The V segment lost 11 bases and the J segment 7 bases; nucleotides outside the gene matches: 14. Germline-derived CDR1 and CDR2 are LNHDA and SQIVND (reference sequence).

This rearrangement joins TRBV28 to TRBJ2-5; 7 bases are a match to TRBD2. This CDR3 comprises 15 residues. The V and J ends lost 9 bases and 1 base, in that order; junction bases with no gene match: 11. Germline-derived CDR1 and CDR2 are MDHEN and SYDVKM. The CDR3 spells CASTPGRARQETQYF. CDR3 DNA sequence: TGTGCCAGTACACCGGGGAGGGCCCGCCAAGAGACCCAGTACTTC. Together with reference TRBV28 and TRBJ2-5, the CDR3 gives the full variable domain: DVKVTQSSRYLVKRTGEKVFLECVQDMDHENMFWYRQDPGLGLRLIYFSYDVKMKEKGDIPEGYSVSREKKERFSLILESASTNQTSMYLCASTPGRARQETQYFGPGTRLLVL.

The chain recombines TRBV7-9 with TRBJ1-1; 7 positions match TRBD1. The CDR3 sequence is 15 residues long. In germline, CDR1 is SEHNR, CDR2 FQNEAQ (reference sequence). The J segment lost 2 bases and the V segment lost 0 bases, leaving 3 bases of the junction unmatched. The DNA of the CDR3 is TGTGCCAGCAGCTTAGCAAGGGGGCTAAACACTGAAGCTTTCTTT. Its translation: CASSLARGLNTEAFF.

V is TRBV5-1 and J is TRBJ2-2; 7 bases fit TRBD1. The CDR3 is 16 amino acids. The J segment lost 4 bases and the V segment lost 7 bases, leaving 13 bases of the junction unmatched. The germline gives CDR1 SGHRS, CDR2 YFSETQ. The chain's CDR3 is CASGRQGLAGTGELFF. Here the CDR3 DNA reads TGCGCCAGCGGCAGACAGGGTTTGGCAGGCACCGGGGAGCTGTTTTTT. Full variable domain (outside the CDR3, taken from reference TRBV5-1 and TRBJ2-2): KAGVTQTPRYLIKTRGQQVTLSCSPISGHRSVSWYQQTPGQGLQFLFEYFSETQRNKGNFPGRFSGRQFSNSRSEMNVSTLELGDSALYLCASGRQGLAGTGELFFGEGSRLTVL.

This chain links TRBV2 with TRBJ2-5, with a weak D call TRBD1 (6 bases). V was clipped by 4 bases and J by 4 bases, with 16 bases between them. The CDR3 is 15 amino acids. CDR1 is SNHLY and CDR2 is FYNNEI in the germline V gene. CDR3 DNA: TGTGCCAGCAGTGTTTCCGGGACCAGGGGAGAGACCCAGTACTTC. This translates into CASSVSGTRGETQYF.

This clone was seen a few times. This chain connects TRBV5-6 to TRBJ1-3, with D possibly being TRBD1 (5 bases). CDR1 and CDR2 (germline): SGHDT, YYEEEE. Trimming removed 7 bases at V and 2 bases at J, with 13 bases between. There are 14 residues in the CDR3. The CDR3 spells CASGSGEPGNTIYF. CDR3 in DNA: TGTGCCAGCGGCTCGGGGGAGCCTGGAAACACCATATATTTT.

The V call is TRBV9, the J call TRBJ1-5; D possibly corresponds to TRBD1 (6 bases). The germline V gene encodes CDR1 SGDLS and CDR2 YYNGEE. The V and J ends lost 3 bases and 2 bases respectively, with 12 bases between them. The CDR3 extends over 15 amino acids. Here the CDR3 reads CASSAGGGGNQPQHF. The CDR3 DNA reads TGTGCCAGCAGCGCCGGAGGGGGGGGCAATCAGCCCCAGCATTTT.

The chain carries TRBV7-8 and TRBJ2-1; 8 bases map to TRBD2. Germline assignment: CDR1 SGHVS and CDR2 FQNEAQ. The CDR3 length is 15 residues. The V segment lost 5 bases and the J segment 2 bases; nucleotides outside the gene matches: 5. The CDR3 reads CASSPRLATYNEQFF. The CDR3 bases are TGTGCCAGCAGCCCCAGACTAGCGACCTACAATGAGCAGTTCTTC.

J is TRBJ1-6 and V is TRBV3-1 (or the pseudogene TRBV3-2); a weak D match, TRBD1 (5 bases). V lost 1 base, J lost 7 bases, and 17 bases lay in between. The CDR3 length is 17 residues. CDR1 is LGHDT, CDR2 YNNKEL, per germline (reference sequence). This CDR3 is CASSQVRGGSRNSPLHF. The CDR3 DNA is TGTGCCAGCAGCCAAGTTCGGGGGGGATCGAGGAATTCACCCCTCCACTTT.

This clone was picked up a small number of times. The chain joins TRBV27 to TRBJ1-1; 7 bases are a match to TRBD1. Unmatched junction bases numbered 10, after V lost 8 bases and J lost 4 bases. Per germline, CDR1 MNHEY and CDR2 SMNVEV (reference sequence). The CDR3 runs to 14 residues. CDR3 protein: CASVERQGLTEAFF. The CDR3 nucleotides are TGTGCCAGCGTTGAAAGACAGGGACTCACTGAAGCTTTCTTT.

The chain employs TRBV11-2 and TRBJ1-2; no reliable D call. The length of the CDR3 is 11 residues. Trimming took off 4 bases at V and 2 bases at J, with 2 bases between the two ends. Germline V gene lookup returns CDR1 SGHAT and CDR2 FQNNGV. CDR3 DNA sequence: TGTGCCAGCAGCTCGAACTATGGCTACACCTTC. It yields the protein CASSSNYGYTF. Supplemented by reference TRBV11-2 and TRBJ1-2, the full variable domain reads EAGVAQSPRYKIIEKRQSVAFWCNPISGHATLYWYQQILGQGPKLLIQFQNNGVVDDSQLPKDRFSAERLKGVDSTLKIQPAKLEDSAVYLCASSSNYGYTFGSGTRLTVV.

The chain is built from TRBV29-1 and TRBJ2-1; 10 bases are shared with TRBD2. The CDR3 extends over 14 amino acids. The germline V gene encodes CDR1 SQVTM and CDR2 ANQGSEA. V shed 7 bases and J 7 bases; nucleotides not matched to a gene: 10. The CDR3 region is CSGSSGRFPNEQFF. CDR3 DNA: TGCAGCGGATCTAGCGGGAGATTCCCAAATGAGCAGTTCTTC.

The chain has TRBV9 and TRBJ2-2; tentatively, D is TRBD1 (6 bases). CDR3 length: 15 residues. The V end was cut by 2 bases, the J end by 1 base, with 9 bases between. Germline loops: CDR1 SGDLS, CDR2 YYNGEE. The CDR3 region is CASSVRTVNTGELFF. For the CDR3, the DNA is TGTGCCAGCAGCGTTAGGACAGTGAACACCGGGGAGCTGTTTTTT.

This clone was recorded once. This sequence joins TRBV3-1 (or the pseudogene TRBV3-2) and TRBJ2-7, with 11 positions matching TRBD2. Germline V gene data show CDR1 as LGHDT and CDR2 as YNNKEL (reference sequence). This CDR3 spans 14 amino acids. V gave up 6 bases and J gave up 7 bases; unmatched junction bases: 8. The CDR3 loop is CASSTTSGAEEQYV. The CDR3 DNA is TGTGCCAGCAGTACGACTAGCGGGGCGGAAGAGCAGTACGTC.